Listed below are T cell receptor beta chains from one sample, sequenced in a study of blood T cell repertoires in COVID-19. The method was immunoSEQ multiplex PCR; TCRdb's version includes in-frame clones alone and lacks a portion of them. The sample lists 150,000 or so clones, 70% to 80% occurring once. Material for sequencing was peripheral blood. The receptor set was obtained from an elderly woman with active or convalescent COVID-19. The CDR3 runs from the conserved cysteine through the conserved F or W. Fields, in order: V gene, CDR3 length, D gene, J gene, clone size, CDR3 DNA, CDR3 protein. A D gene is named only where the DNA matches it firmly. Clone size is stated in some rows and not others, as once, few, many or a class when expanded.

>TRBV21-1|16|.|TRBJ2-3|.
TGTGCCAGCAGCAATACTCGACTAGCAGGCACAGATACGCAGTATTTT
CASSNTRLAGTDTQYF
>TRBV29-1|13|.|TRBJ1-1|.
TGCAGCGCTTCTGTTCGGGCAGGGACTGAAGCTTTCTTT
CSASVRAGTEAFF
>TRBV4-1|15|.|TRBJ1-2|.
TGCGCCAGCAGCCAGACGGCCACGGGGGACTATGGCTACACCTTC
CASSQTATGDYGYTF
>TRBV19|13|.|TRBJ1-4|.
TGTGCCAGTAGTTTTTCTACTAATGAAAAACTGTTTTTT
CASSFSTNEKLFF
>TRBV30|14|TRBD1|TRBJ2-1|.
TGTGCCTGGAGCCGGGACAGATCCTACAATGAGCAGTTCTTC
CAWSRDRSYNEQFF
>TRBV11-2|15|TRBD1|TRBJ2-7|few
TGTGCCAGCAGGCCAGGGACAGGTCCTTCCTACGAGCAGTACTTC
CASRPGTGPSYEQYF
>TRBV2|18|TRBD2|TRBJ2-1|.
TGTGCCAGCAATACGAGGCTAGCGGGGGTCCAGAAAGACAATGAGCAGTTCTTC
CASNTRLAGVQKDNEQFF
>TRBV7-2|17|.|TRBJ2-1|.
TGTGCCAGCAGCTCCATATGGGGGGCGGGGGTTTTCTATGAGCAGTTCTTC
CASSSIWGAGVFYEQFF
>TRBV7-9|11|.|TRBJ1-2|.
TGTGCCAGCAGCCACGTGGGCGGCTACACCTTC
CASSHVGGYTF
>TRBV19|16|TRBD2|TRBJ2-3|.
TGTGCCAGTAGTATATTGGTTCCGGGGGGGCCCAGTACGCAGTATTTT
CASSILVPGGPSTQYF
>TRBV5-1|14|.|TRBJ2-3|.
TGCGCCAGCAGCCTGGGACACAGCACAGATACGCAGTATTTT
CASSLGHSTDTQYF
>TRBV3-1/TRBV3-2|17|.|TRBJ1-5|.
TGTGCCAGCAGCCAAGGCCCCGGGGGGGGGCGAGGTCAGCCCCAGCATTTT
CASSQGPGGGRGQPQHF
>TRBV19|17|TRBD1|TRBJ1-3|.
TGTGCCAGTAGTAATACGGGACAGGCGATCTCTGGAAACACCATATATTTT
CASSNTGQAISGNTIYF
>TRBV27|13|.|TRBJ1-3|once
TGTGCCAGCAGTTTTACCGGTGGAAACACCATATATTTT
CASSFTGGNTIYF
>TRBV5-1|15|TRBD1|TRBJ1-2|.
TGCGCCAGCAGCGAACGGGACAGGGGAGTTTATGGCTACACCTTC
CASSERDRGVYGYTF
>TRBV5-1|16|TRBD2|TRBJ2-1|.
TGCGCCAGCAGCCCCCGGACTAGCGGGGCGAACAATGAGCAGTTCTTC
CASSPRTSGANNEQFF